Sequencing of this T cell receptor (beta chain) was carried out in a study of beta chain features in type 1 diabetes. At the level of the study: No age, gender or cell yield differences were seen between patients and healthy donors. Over all samples combined, about 99,000,000 sorted cells were examined.

This CDR3 contains 13 residues. Germline V lookup: CDR1 LGHNA, CDR2 YSLEER. The ends were cut back, 4 bases at V and 11 bases at J, with 17 bases in the middle. As for this clone: The antigen is not known.

Regarding the study as a whole: Shorter TCRB CDR3s, moderately but significantly so, marked every one of the four CD4+ subsets in Type 1 diabetes patients. It was possible that PCR favored shorter templates, equally so in patients and controls. Cells carrying high TCR expression could end up over-represented when cDNA is sequenced.

Investigators reverse transcribed all isolated RNA, so they sequenced expressed TCRB transcripts. Some clones are missing from TCRdb's copy, which holds only in-frame ones; the method was immunoSEQ multiplex PCR. The sample contains about 260,000 clones, roughly 20% of which appear only once. The receptor was isolated from a woman aged 35 to 49 with type 1 diabetes. The source material was naive CD4+ T cells from blood. This sequence joins TRBV4-3 and TRBJ1-1, with D perhaps TRBD1 (5 bases). Here the CDR3 DNA reads TGCGCCAGCAGCCTCCAGGGAACGACCAGTGCTTTCTTT. It encodes CASSLQGTTSAFF.